Shown below are 29 T cell receptor beta chains from a single sample sequenced in a study of OX40 agonist ivuxolimab in advanced cancers. The repertoire was sequenced with immunoSEQ multiplex PCR; TCRdb's copy has only in-frame clones and lacks some. The table shows more than 45,000 clones, with 85% to 90% occurring only once. Sequencing used CD4+ or CD8+ T cells sorted from blood, obtained in a trial of the OX40 agonist ivuxolimab. The source of these receptors is an adult with an advanced solid tumor such as melanoma, head and neck, liver or kidney cancer.

The count of this clone is one. V usage is TRBV7-2 and J usage is TRBJ1-5; D not certain. This CDR3 comprises 14 residues. V lost 5 bases to trimming and J lost 0 bases, with 8 bases between them. Germline V gives CDR1 SGHTA, CDR2 FQGNSA. In DNA form, the CDR3 reads TGTGCCAGCAGCCTAGTAAATAGCAATCAGCCCCAGCATTTT. It specifies CASSLVNSNQPQHF.

This clone was observed a single time. The chain carries TRBV7-2 and TRBJ2-1, with 11 positions matching TRBD1. J lost 9 bases, V lost 0 bases, and 4 bases had no gene match. This CDR3 contains 15 residues. Germline loops: CDR1 SGHTA, CDR2 FQGNSA. CDR3 bases: TGTGCCAGCAGCTTAGCCGGACAGGGGGCAGGTGAGCAGTTCTTC. This gives the protein CASSLAGQGAGEQFF.

The chain links TRBV2 to TRBJ2-5, with TRBD1 identical over 7 bases. V was pared by 7 bases and J by 6 bases, with 11 bases of the junction left unmatched. The germline gives CDR1 SNHLY, CDR2 FYNNEI. The CDR3 has 14 residues. CDR3 in amino acids: CASTGTAPGQTQYF. Written as DNA, the CDR3 is TGTGCCAGCACTGGGACAGCCCCCGGGCAGACCCAGTACTTC.

A single count supports this clone. The genes are TRBV19 and TRBJ1-5, with 9 positions matching TRBD1. V shed 10 bases, J shed 7 bases, and the junction held 11 bases outside the gene matches. CDR1 LNHDA and CDR2 SQIVND come from the germline V gene (reference sequence). The CDR3 is made up of 14 amino acids. The CDR3 sequence: CATSRTGVGQPQHF. The CDR3 nucleotides read TGTGCCACCTCGAGGACAGGGGTAGGGCAGCCCCAGCATTTT.

This rearrangement joins TRBV7-2 to TRBJ2-3; the D is unclear. Trimming removed 1 base from V and 5 bases from J, with 7 bases in between. Germline loops: CDR1 SGHTA, CDR2 FQGNSA. The CDR3 spans 13 residues. Here the CDR3 DNA reads TGTGCCAGCAGCTTAGATCAACGAGATACGCAGTATTTT. Residues: CASSLDQRDTQYF.

The table lists this clone with a count of one. V and J are TRBV9 and TRBJ2-7; 8 nucleotides align to TRBD2. Per germline, CDR1 SGDLS and CDR2 YYNGEE. The CDR3 length is 16 residues. The V segment lost 0 bases and the J segment 3 bases; nucleotides outside the gene matches: 8. The CDR3 loop reads CASSVASSGSFYEQYF. The CDR3 nucleotides are TGTGCCAGCAGCGTAGCCTCTAGCGGGTCCTTCTACGAGCAGTACTTC.

CDR3 coding DNA: TGCGCCAGCAGCTTGGAGGGGACAGGGTTTAACGAGCAGTACTTC. It codes for CASSLEGTGFNEQYF. This sequence joins TRBV5-1 and TRBJ2-7, with 9 bases aligning to TRBD1. The germline V gene encodes CDR1 SGHRS and CDR2 YFSETQ. The length of the CDR3 is 15 residues. The V gene end was trimmed by 0 bases and the J gene end by 5 bases; junction bases not matched to a gene: 6.

The chain employs TRBV2 and TRBJ2-3; D possibly corresponds to TRBD2 (6 bases). V lost 4 bases to trimming and J lost 1 base, with 15 bases between them. Germline CDR1 and CDR2: SNHLY and FYNNEI. There are 16 residues in the CDR3. CDR3 DNA: TGTGCCAGCAGTGGGGCCAGCGGGTGGGGCACAGATACGCAGTATTTT. This codes for CASSGASGWGTDTQYF. The entire variable domain, with the rest obtained from reference TRBV2 and TRBJ2-3, is as follows: EPEVTQTPSHQVTQMGQEVILRCVPISNHLYFYWYRQILGQKVEFLVSFYNNEISEKSEIFDDQFSVERPDGSNFTLKIRSTKLEDSAMYFCASSGASGWGTDTQYFGPGTRLTVL.

The chain recombines TRBV15 with TRBJ1-1; D is uncertain. This CDR3 spans 16 amino acids. Germline V CDR1 and CDR2: LNHNV, YYDKDF (reference sequence). Trimming left V 1 base short and J 3 bases short, with 15 bases between. CDR3 amino acids: CATSRALSLIDTEAFF. CDR3 DNA sequence: TGTGCCACCAGCAGAGCGCTGAGCCTGATAGACACTGAAGCTTTCTTT.

The chain links TRBV10-3 to TRBJ2-3; D unclear. In germline, CDR1 is ENHRY, CDR2 SYGVKD. The CDR3 has 11 residues. V was cut by 10 bases and J by 8 bases, with 13 bases left in between. CDR3 sequence (DNA): TGTGCCACCCTTGGGGATATTACGCAGTATTTT. Amino acids: CATLGDITQYF.

The chain has TRBV10-3 and TRBJ2-5; 8 bases align to TRBD1. CDR3 length equals 13 residues. Per the germline V gene, CDR1 is ENHRY and CDR2 is SYGVKD. V was pared by 10 bases and J by 2 bases, with 6 bases of the junction left unmatched. CDR3 sequence: CANAQGAQETQYF. In nucleotides, the CDR3 is TGTGCCAACGCGCAGGGGGCACAAGAGACCCAGTACTTC.

This clone was detected once. The genes are TRBV7-2 and TRBJ2-7; TRBD2 matches 14 bases. The junction had 8 bases not matched to a gene; V was cut back by 1 base and J by 0 bases. The germline CDR1 and CDR2 sequences are SGHTA and FQGNSA. The CDR3 spans 19 residues. The CDR3 DNA reads as TGTGCCAGCAGCTTAGGGGGGGGACTAGCGGGAGAAAGCTCCTACGAGCAGTACTTC. Amino acid sequence: CASSLGGGLAGESSYEQYF.

This clone was observed a single time. V usage is TRBV6-5 and J usage is TRBJ2-2; the match to TRBD2 covers 10 bases. In germline, CDR1 is MNHEY, CDR2 SVGAGI. This CDR3 has 15 amino acids. V lost 5 bases to trimming and J lost 5 bases; unmatched junction nucleotides: 5. The CDR3 spells CASSRTLAGTGELFF. The CDR3, as DNA: TGTGCCAGCAGTCGGACACTAGCGGGGACCGGGGAGCTGTTTTTT.

The chain employs TRBV7-6 and TRBJ2-2, with D hard to call. V lost 4 bases and J lost 7, with 13 bases in between. CDR3 length: 14 amino acids. CDR1 and CDR2 (germline): SGHVS, FNYEAQ. The CDR3 DNA is TGTGCCAGCAGCTCTAATCTTGGAGTCGGGGAGCTGTTTTTT. The encoded protein is CASSSNLGVGELFF.

The CDR3 bases are TGTGCCAGCGGTGGGACTAGCGGCTTCACAGATACGCAGTATTTT. Residues: CASGGTSGFTDTQYF. V is TRBV2 and J is TRBJ2-3; 11 nucleotides agree with TRBD2. V gave up 8 bases and J gave up 2 bases; unmatched junction bases: 6. The germline CDR1 and CDR2 sequences are SNHLY and FYNNEI. This CDR3 spans 15 amino acids.

This clone was detected only a few times. The V and J genes are TRBV4-1 and TRBJ2-1, with 10 positions matching TRBD1. Looked up from germline, CDR1 is MGHRA and CDR2 is YSYEKL. V shed 4 bases and J 15 bases; nucleotides not matched to a gene: 3. This CDR3 has 11 residues. The CDR3 here is CASSRGQGWFF. The CDR3 nucleotides are TGCGCCAGCAGCCGGGGACAGGGGTGGTTCTTC.

The rearrangement joins TRBV28 to TRBJ1-4; 8 bases line up with TRBD1. CDR1 and CDR2 from the germline V gene are MDHEN and SYDVKM. With V trimmed by 4 bases and J by 7 bases, 5 bases remained unmatched. The CDR3 is 14 residues long. CDR3 coding DNA: TGTGCCAGCAGTTCGGGACAGGACCTTGAAAAACTGTTTTTT. Residues: CASSSGQDLEKLFF.

V and J are TRBV6-1 and TRBJ1-1; D not resolved. There are 14 residues in the CDR3. Germline V gives CDR1 MNHNS, CDR2 SASEGT. Trimming stripped 1 base from V and 1 base from J, with 7 bases between. The CDR3: CASSEEVTNTEAFF. CDR3 DNA sequence: TGTGCCAGCAGTGAAGAGGTGACGAACACTGAAGCTTTCTTT.

The CDR3 DNA reads as TGTGCCAGCAGCTTGTGGCAGGTTGATGGCTACACCTTC. Translating it yields CASSLWQVDGYTF. This chain joins TRBV5-8 and TRBJ1-2, with D unresolved. The CDR3 loop spans 13 amino acids. Germline CDR1 reads SGHTS; CDR2 reads YDEGEE. V lost 1 base and J lost 6, with 10 bases in between.

This sequence joins TRBV10-3 and TRBJ2-6, with 9 bases matching TRBD2. CDR1 is ENHRY and CDR2 is SYGVKD in the germline V gene. This CDR3 spans 17 amino acids. After removal of 7 bases from V and 0 bases from J, the junction contained 7 bases not matched to a gene. This CDR3 reads CAITAGGGASGANVLTF. The DNA of the CDR3 is TGTGCCATCACCGCTGGCGGGGGGGCCTCTGGGGCCAACGTCCTGACTTTC.

The chain links TRBV5-1 to TRBJ2-3, with unresolved D. Looked up from germline, CDR1 is SGHRS and CDR2 is YFSETQ. The length of the CDR3 is 13 residues. The V end was cut by 4 bases, the J end by 2 bases, with 8 bases between. This CDR3 reads CASSHPDTDTQYF. The CDR3 region has the DNA TGCGCCAGCAGCCACCCCGACACAGATACGCAGTATTTT.

The chain carries TRBV18 and TRBJ1-3; 10 bases fit TRBD1. This CDR3 contains 17 residues. Germline CDR1 and CDR2: KGHSH and LQKENI. V lost 2 bases and J lost 0; bases outside the gene matches: 4. CDR3 loop: CASSPGTGASSGNTIYF. The CDR3 DNA sequence: TGTGCCAGCTCACCAGGGACAGGGGCCAGCTCTGGAAACACCATATATTTT.

This chain links TRBV6-5 with TRBJ2-7; TRBD1 aligns across 10 bases. Germline assignment: CDR1 MNHEY and CDR2 SVGAGI. V shed 4 bases and J 2 bases; nucleotides not matched to a gene: 2. The CDR3 runs to 14 residues. The CDR3 bases are TGTGCCAGCAGTTTAGGACAGGGGGCCTACGAGCAGTACTTC. This translates into CASSLGQGAYEQYF.

V usage is TRBV2 and J usage is TRBJ1-6; 9 bases map to TRBD1. V was clipped by 7 bases and J by 0 bases; unmatched bases: 4. The CDR3 has 16 residues. Germline-derived CDR1 and CDR2 are SNHLY and FYNNEI. The CDR3 spells CASNGQGLSYNSPLHF. CDR3 coding DNA: TGTGCCAGCAATGGACAGGGGCTCTCCTATAATTCACCCCTCCACTTT. Together with reference TRBV2 and TRBJ1-6, the CDR3 gives the full variable domain: EPEVTQTPSHQVTQMGQEVILRCVPISNHLYFYWYRQILGQKVEFLVSFYNNEISEKSEIFDDQFSVERPDGSNFTLKIRSTKLEDSAMYFCASNGQGLSYNSPLHFGNGTRLTVT.

V gene TRBV5-1 combines with J gene TRBJ1-1; no clear D gene. The V gene's germline CDR1 is SGHRS and CDR2 YFSETQ. With 0 bases removed from V and 1 base from J, the gap between germline ends came to 10 bases. The CDR3 sequence is 15 residues long. Here the CDR3 DNA reads TGCGCCAGCAGCTTGGAACAGTCTGGGAACACTGAAGCTTTCTTT. Protein sequence: CASSLEQSGNTEAFF. The whole variable domain, remainder taken from reference TRBV5-1 and TRBJ1-1, is KAGVTQTPRYLIKTRGQQVTLSCSPISGHRSVSWYQQTPGQGLQFLFEYFSETQRNKGNFPGRFSGRQFSNSRSEMNVSTLELGDSALYLCASSLEQSGNTEAFFGQGTRLTVV.

The chain uses TRBV7-3 and TRBJ2-5, with 8 nucleotides matching TRBD2. V shed 5 bases, J shed 5 bases, and the junction held 10 bases outside the gene matches. The CDR3 totals 15 residues. The germline gives CDR1 SGHTA, CDR2 FQGTGA. This chain's CDR3 is CASSPTAGGYETQYF. DNA of the CDR3: TGTGCCAGCAGCCCGACGGCGGGGGGATATGAGACCCAGTACTTC.

The chain recombines TRBV5-4 with TRBJ2-5; TRBD2 agrees at 11 bases. J was trimmed by 4 bases and V by 5 bases; bases with no gene match: 4. Germline CDR1 and CDR2: SGHNT and YYREEE (reference sequence). The length of the CDR3 is 14 residues. CDR3 sequence: CASSFSGGAETQYF. As DNA, the CDR3 is TGTGCCAGCAGTTTTAGCGGGGGGGCAGAGACCCAGTACTTC.

The chain links TRBV19 to TRBJ2-2; D call uncertain. From germline, CDR1 is LNHDA and CDR2 SQIVND (reference sequence). The CDR3 totals 15 residues. V was trimmed by 8 bases and J by 1 base, leaving 14 bases between them. CDR3 protein: CASATTILNTGELFF. The DNA of the CDR3 is TGTGCCAGTGCAACTACGATATTGAACACCGGGGAGCTGTTTTTT.

This chain connects TRBV19 to TRBJ2-1; 10 bases are shared with TRBD2. This CDR3 contains 14 residues. Germline V gives CDR1 LNHDA, CDR2 SQIVND (reference sequence). The J segment lost 11 bases and the V segment lost 1 base, leaving 5 bases of the junction unmatched. The CDR3 sequence is CASSIGLAGAQQFF. The DNA for the CDR3 is TGTGCCAGTAGTATAGGCCTAGCGGGAGCGCAGCAGTTCTTC.